The 14 T cell receptor beta chains presented below share a single source sample, sequenced in a study of beta chain features in type 1 diabetes. Expressed TCRB transcripts were sequenced, since all the RNA that had been isolated was reverse transcribed. TCRdb keeps only in-frame clones here, not all; method: immunoSEQ multiplex PCR. The sample contains some 150,000 clones, 6.9% of which appear only once. The sequencing input was central memory CD4+ T cells from blood. These receptor sequences come from a woman under 40 in good health.

This clone was seen ten or more times. The rearrangement uses TRBV5-6 and TRBJ2-7; 10 bases fit TRBD1. The germline V gene encodes CDR1 SGHDT and CDR2 YYEEEE. The CDR3 loop spans 15 amino acids. V was pared by 4 bases and J by 6 bases, with 10 bases of the junction left unmatched. As DNA, the CDR3 is TGTGCCAGCAGCGGGACCGGGACAGGGGAACTCGAGCAGTACTTC. This codes for CASSGTGTGELEQYF. The variable domain in full, completed from reference TRBV5-6 and TRBJ2-7, reads DAGVTQSPTHLIKTRGQQVTLRCSPKSGHDTVSWYQQALGQGPQFIFQYYEEEERQRGNFPDRFSGHQFPNYSSELNVNALLLGDSALYLCASSGTGTGELEQYFGPGTRLTVT.

The chain has TRBV9 and TRBJ2-1, with 12 bases that match TRBD2. Per germline, CDR1 SGDLS and CDR2 YYNGEE. The J segment lost 7 bases and the V segment lost 4 bases, leaving 9 bases of the junction unmatched. This CDR3 region has 16 residues. The CDR3 is CASSSRLAGARNEQFF. The CDR3, as DNA: TGTGCCAGCAGCTCGCGACTAGCGGGAGCTCGGAATGAGCAGTTCTTC.

This clone was picked up a small number of times. CDR3 region: CASSSGQGVSGANVLTF. Here the CDR3 DNA reads TGTGCCAGCAGCTCGGGACAGGGGGTTTCGGGGGCCAACGTCCTGACTTTC. This chain joins TRBV7-3 and TRBJ2-6; 11 positions agree with TRBD1. J gave up 4 bases and V 4 bases, and 6 bases lay outside the gene matches. Germline V gene data show CDR1 as SGHTA and CDR2 as FQGTGA. CDR3 length: 17 residues.

V usage is TRBV11-2 and J usage is TRBJ2-1; 7 nucleotides agree with TRBD2. Trimming cost V 0 bases and J 10 bases; bases outside gene matches: 3. The length of the CDR3 is 13 residues. Germline V gives CDR1 SGHAT, CDR2 FQNNGV. The CDR3 protein is CASSLEGLQEQFF. In nucleotides, the CDR3 is TGTGCCAGCAGCTTAGAGGGACTACAGGAGCAGTTCTTC.

This clone was seen a few times. The V gene is TRBV19, the J gene TRBJ1-1; D is possibly TRBD1 (5 bases). The V gene lost 4 bases and the J gene lost 0 bases, with 6 bases spanning the gap. Germline loops: CDR1 LNHDA, CDR2 SQIVND (reference sequence). CDR3 length: 13 amino acids. CDR3 residues: CASSRQLNTEAFF. DNA of the CDR3: TGTGCCAGTAGTAGACAGTTGAACACTGAAGCTTTCTTT.

The table lists this clone with a few counts. The chain carries TRBV23-1 and TRBJ1-4; 8 nucleotides align to TRBD1. TRBV23-1 qualifies as an ORF whose function is uncertain. The CDR3 has 15 amino acids. The V gene end was trimmed by 6 bases and the J gene end by 8 bases; junction bases not matched to a gene: 11. CDR3 protein: CASSQDSGGEEKLFF. The CDR3 DNA sequence: TGCGCCAGCAGCCAAGATTCAGGGGGCGAAGAAAAACTGTTTTTT.

The chain has TRBV4-1 and TRBJ2-1; 9 nucleotides agree with TRBD2. CDR1 and CDR2 (germline): MGHRA, YSYEKL. With 2 bases clipped from V and 2 bases from J, the junction kept 4 bases outside the gene matches. The CDR3 totals 16 residues. CDR3 amino acids: CASSQPTSGTYNEQFF. In nucleotides, the CDR3 is TGCGCCAGCAGCCAACCGACTAGCGGAACCTACAATGAGCAGTTCTTC.

The chain recombines TRBV6-5 with TRBJ2-1, with unresolved D. Trimming stripped 7 bases from V and 0 bases from J, with 13 bases between. Germline CDR1 reads MNHEY; CDR2 reads SVGAGI. The CDR3 is 15 amino acids. The CDR3 here is CASNGAPSSYNEQFF. The CDR3 DNA is TGTGCCAGCAATGGTGCGCCAAGCTCCTACAATGAGCAGTTCTTC.

V usage is TRBV18 and J usage is TRBJ2-5; tentatively, D is TRBD1 (5 bases). Gene TRBJ2-7 matches the end of the DNA better, so the J call may be wrong. The CDR3 contains 13 residues. The germline gives CDR1 KGHSH, CDR2 LQKENI. CDR3 coding DNA: TGTGCCAGCTCACCACCAGGGGCCTACGAGCAGTACTTC. Translating it yields CASSPPGAYEQYF.

The chain combines TRBV5-1 with TRBJ2-5; possible D gene TRBD1, 5 bases. The length of the CDR3 is 12 residues. V was cut by 5 bases and J by 5 bases, with 10 bases left in between. The germline V gene has CDR1 SGHRS and CDR2 YFSETQ. CDR3 residues: CASRDNLETQYF. The CDR3 DNA reads TGCGCCAGCAGGGACAATTTGGAGACCCAGTACTTC.

CDR3 residues: CASSPFYVSYNEQFF. The DNA of the CDR3 is TGTGCCAGCAGCCCTTTTTATGTCTCCTACAATGAGCAGTTCTTC. This chain uses TRBV7-2 with TRBJ2-1, with D unclear. The CDR3 loop spans 15 amino acids. Per the germline V gene, CDR1 is SGHTA and CDR2 is FQGNSA. The V end lost 5 bases, the J end lost 0 bases, and 11 bases lay between the germline ends.

The rearrangement links TRBV27 to TRBJ2-7, with 8 positions matching TRBD1. J lost 5 bases, V lost 6 bases, and 15 bases had no gene match. Germline V CDR1 and CDR2: MNHEY, SMNVEV (reference sequence). The CDR3 is 16 amino acids. In DNA, the CDR3 is TGTGCCAGCAGGGCCCCAAGGGGCAGGGGGCCTGACGAGCAGTACTTC. Residues: CASRAPRGRGPDEQYF.

This clone was counted ten times or more. The chain has TRBV29-1 and TRBJ2-3, with D hard to call. Between the trimmed V and J ends, which lost 5 bases and 1 base, there was a span of 13 bases. In germline, CDR1 is SQVTM, CDR2 ANQGSEA. This CDR3 has 14 amino acids. CDR3 in DNA: TGCAGCGTTCCTAGTTCCGGAGGCACAGATACGCAGTATTTT. Amino acids: CSVPSSGGTDTQYF.

Only a few counts were recorded for this clone. The chain recombines TRBV6-6 with TRBJ1-5, with 7 positions matching TRBD1. V shed 0 bases and J 7 bases; nucleotides not matched to a gene: 6. Germline V gene data show CDR1 as MNHNY and CDR2 as SVGAGI (reference sequence). The CDR3 is made up of 15 amino acids. The CDR3 bases are TGTGCCAGCAGTTACTCGACGGAGGGGGCCCAGCCCCAGCATTTT. Translated: CASSYSTEGAQPQHF.